The clone carrying this T cell receptor beta chain was found many times. The antigen remains unidentified. The record originates from a study of T-cell reconstitution after alpha-beta-depleted transplantation in children. As it was prepared, the TCRbeta library received unique molecular identifiers. MiXCR, run by TCRdb on the PCR reads, gives a single entry per CDR3 protein. This sample has approximately 500,000 distinct CDR3 sequences, with roughly a tenth found just once. V was cut by 8 bases and J by 4 bases, with 19 bases left in between. Germline V lookup: CDR1 LGHNA, CDR2 YSLEER. This CDR3 is built from 15 residues. Overall study findings and caveats: Several hundred graft clones that had expanded were reportedly the source of alpha-beta T cells about two months after transplant.

This receptor was identified in a child younger than 10 with inherited bone marrow failure, due to receive a stem cell transplant. The V call is TRBV4-3, the J call TRBJ2-3; no clear D. Sample: PBMCs, taken before TCRalphabeta/CD19-depleted stem cell transplant. The CDR3, as DNA: TGCGCCAGCGGACGGACGGGCACCAGGTCAGATACGCAGTATTTT. The encoded protein is CASGRTGTRSDTQYF.